These 25 T cell receptor beta chains originate from one sample sequenced in a study of cytomegalovirus exposure and HLA in healthy donors. PCR primers comprised 60 Vbeta and 13 Jbeta primers. Libraries were prepared by immunoSEQ multiplex PCR; TCRdb keeps only in-frame clonotypes and omits some of them. The sample consists of 90,000 to 110,000 clones, around 80% of them appearing once. Sample: PBMCs. The receptors come from a male donor in good health and CMV-seronegative.

This clone was observed a handful of times. The chain is built from TRBV29-1 and TRBJ1-2; 8 nucleotides agree with TRBD1. Germline trimming cut 4 bases from V and 2 bases from J; bases unmatched to any gene: 6. CDR1 and CDR2 (germline): SQVTM, ANQGSEA. The CDR3 is 14 residues long. The CDR3 DNA follows: TGCAGCGTTGGCTGGACAGGGAAGAACTATGGCTACACCTTC. Protein sequence: CSVGWTGKNYGYTF. The whole variable domain, filled in from reference TRBV29-1 and TRBJ1-2, reads SAVISQKPSRDICQRGTSLTIQCQVDSQVTMMFWYRQQPGQSLTLIATANQGSEATYESGFVIDKFPISRPNLTFSTLTVSNMSPEDSSIYLCSVGWTGKNYGYTFGSGTRLTVV.

A single count supports this clone. V gene TRBV4-2 combines with J gene TRBJ1-3, with D possibly TRBD1 on 6 matching bases. Germline CDR1 and CDR2: LGHNA and YNFKEQ. The CDR3 runs to 17 residues. Trimming left V 0 bases short and J 2 bases short, with 14 bases between. The CDR3 DNA reads as TGTGCCAGCAGCCAAGAGTCCACAGGGCGGGCTGGAAACACCATATATTTT. Translated, it gives CASSQESTGRAGNTIYF.

In DNA, the CDR3 is TGTGCCAGTTCCTTAGAGGGGGGACTAGCGAGCTACGAGCAGTACTTC. Encoded protein: CASSLEGGLASYEQYF. The chain uses TRBV19 and TRBJ2-7; 10 bases align to TRBD2. The CDR3 length is 16 residues. Unmatched junction bases numbered 13, after V lost 8 bases and J lost 3 bases. Germline V gene sequence: CDR1 LNHDA, CDR2 SQIVND (reference sequence).

The gene calls are TRBV15 and TRBJ1-4; a possible D gene is TRBD1 (6 bases). V lost 2 bases, J lost 5 bases, and 18 bases lay in between. This CDR3 is 17 amino acids long. The germline V gene has CDR1 LNHNV and CDR2 YYDKDF (reference sequence). The CDR3 sequence: CATSRRTERLRNEKLFF. The CDR3 DNA is TGTGCCACCAGCAGAAGGACAGAAAGGCTAAGAAATGAAAAACTGTTTTTT.

This chain links TRBV28 with TRBJ1-4; 7 positions agree with TRBD1. V shed 6 bases and J 14 bases; nucleotides not matched to a gene: 9. Germline V gives CDR1 MDHEN, CDR2 SYDVKM. The CDR3 contains 12 residues. This CDR3 is CASRLNRGRLFF. CDR3 bases: TGTGCCAGCAGATTAAATAGGGGGCGGCTGTTTTTT.

V gene TRBV15 combines with J gene TRBJ2-5; 7 positions match TRBD1. The J call may be mistaken, given a closer DNA end match to TRBJ2-7. Germline values: CDR1 LNHNV, CDR2 YYDKDF (reference sequence). The CDR3 length is 14 residues. CDR3 in DNA: TGTGCCACCAGCGGACCGGGACAGAGCTACGAGCAGTACTTC. Its translation: CATSGPGQSYEQYF.

This sequence joins TRBV28 and TRBJ1-1; D not certain. Germline assignment: CDR1 MDHEN and CDR2 SYDVKM. V gave up 7 bases and J gave up 1 base, with 13 bases separating them. The CDR3 sequence is 14 residues long. Here the CDR3 DNA reads TGTGCCAGCATGGGAGACGGATCGAACACTGAAGCTTTCTTT. Its translation is CASMGDGSNTEAFF.

The V and J genes are TRBV29-1 and TRBJ2-7, with TRBD2 matching over 9 bases. Germline V CDR1 and CDR2: SQVTM, ANQGSEA. J lost 4 bases, V lost 7 bases, and 5 bases had no gene match. The CDR3 has 12 amino acids. DNA for the CDR3: TGCAGCGCCGGACTAGCGCCATACGAGCAGTACTTC. Protein: CSAGLAPYEQYF.

V is TRBV5-1 and J is TRBJ2-5; 7 positions agree with TRBD1. This CDR3 has 14 amino acids. Trimming at V came to 4 bases and at J to 2 bases, leaving 5 bases not matched to a gene. CDR1 and CDR2 from the germline V gene are SGHRS and YFSETQ. The CDR3 coding sequence is TGCGCCAGCAGCACCGGGACAGTTCAAGAGACCCAGTACTTC. Its translation is CASSTGTVQETQYF.

V is TRBV12-5 and J is TRBJ1-4; D unclear. Germline lookup yields CDR1 LGHNT and CDR2 FRNRAP. This CDR3 contains 16 residues. Deletions cut 0 bases from V and 14 bases from J, with 22 bases between. CDR3 loop: CASGLVIGESGKILFF. For the CDR3, the DNA is TGTGCTAGTGGTTTGGTAATCGGGGAGAGCGGAAAAATCCTGTTTTTT.

This chain connects TRBV19 to TRBJ1-5; no clear D gene. The CDR3 is 15 residues long. Germline V gene data show CDR1 as LNHDA and CDR2 as SQIVND (reference sequence). The V end lost 3 bases, the J end lost 4 bases, and 13 bases lay between the germline ends. This CDR3 is CASSMGIRGNQPQHF. Written as DNA, the CDR3 is TGTGCCAGTAGTATGGGGATACGAGGGAATCAGCCCCAGCATTTT. The full variable domain, with the rest looked up from reference TRBV19 and TRBJ1-5, is DGGITQSPKYLFRKEGQNVTLSCEQNLNHDAMYWYRQDPGQGLRLIYYSQIVNDFQKGDIAEGYSVSREKKESFPLTVTSAQKNPTAFYLCASSMGIRGNQPQHFGDGTRLSIL.

By sample share, this clone is medium-sized. The V call is TRBV5-1, the J call TRBJ1-3; D possibly corresponds to TRBD1 (5 bases). The CDR3 totals 17 residues. Deletions cut 0 bases from V and 0 bases from J, with 13 bases between. In germline, CDR1 is SGHRS, CDR2 YFSETQ. The CDR3 DNA is TGCGCCAGCAGCTTGGGTCCCGACAGCGACTCTGGAAACACCATATATTTT. It specifies CASSLGPDSDSGNTIYF.

The V call is TRBV4-1, the J call TRBJ2-5; TRBD2 agrees at 7 bases. The germline V gene has CDR1 MGHRA and CDR2 YSYEKL. The CDR3 loop spans 14 amino acids. V was pared by 1 base and J by 5 bases, with 4 bases of the junction left unmatched. In nucleotides, the CDR3 is TGCGCCAGCAGCCAAGGCAGCGGGACGGAGACCCAGTACTTC. Its translation is CASSQGSGTETQYF.

CDR3 bases: TGTGCCAGCAGTTTGGGGCAGGGGGCGAGGCCCTACGAGCAGTACTTC. Encoded protein: CASSLGQGARPYEQYF. The V call is TRBV28, the J call TRBJ2-7, with 8 bases fitting TRBD1. The CDR3 sequence is 16 residues long. Germline CDR1 reads MDHEN; CDR2 reads SYDVKM. V was clipped by 3 bases and J by 2 bases; unmatched bases: 9.

The V and J genes are TRBV5-1 and TRBJ1-5; 7 bases agree with TRBD1. Unmatched junction bases numbered 5, after V lost 2 bases and J lost 6 bases. Germline CDR1 SGHRS, CDR2 YFSETQ. The CDR3 is made up of 14 amino acids. The CDR3 sequence: CASSLTGVGQPQHF. The CDR3 DNA reads as TGCGCCAGCAGCTTAACAGGGGTAGGTCAGCCCCAGCATTTT.

J is TRBJ1-2 and V is TRBV5-1, with D hard to call. From germline, CDR1 is SGHRS and CDR2 YFSETQ. V lost 2 bases to trimming and J lost 0 bases, with 14 bases between them. There are 16 residues in the CDR3. Written as DNA, the CDR3 is TGCGCCAGCAGCTTTTCCCCCCAGGCAACTAACTATGGCTACACCTTC. It codes for CASSFSPQATNYGYTF.

This chain uses TRBV7-8 with TRBJ2-2; the match to TRBD2 covers 14 bases. The germline V gene has CDR1 SGHVS and CDR2 FQNEAQ. The CDR3 spans 16 residues. V shed 5 bases and J 5 bases; nucleotides not matched to a gene: 4. DNA of the CDR3: TGTGCCAGCAGCAGACTAGCGGGAGGGAGTACCGGGGAGCTGTTTTTT. It yields the protein CASSRLAGGSTGELFF.

This rearrangement joins TRBV11-2 to TRBJ2-7; 7 bases match TRBD2. Germline CDR1 and CDR2: SGHAT and FQNNGV. The CDR3 extends over 14 amino acids. With 2 bases clipped from V and 0 bases from J, the junction kept 1 base outside the gene matches. The DNA of the CDR3 is TGTGCCAGCAGCTTACTAGCGGACTCCTACGAGCAGTACTTC. Translated: CASSLLADSYEQYF.

About this clone itself: The sample has other DNA sequences that encode this CDR3 too. This sequence joins TRBV5-1 and TRBJ1-2; possibly TRBD1 for D (6 bases). V dropped 2 bases and J dropped 3 bases, with 8 bases sitting between them. Germline loops: CDR1 SGHRS, CDR2 YFSETQ. The CDR3 extends over 13 amino acids. The CDR3 DNA sequence: TGCGCCAGCAGCTTACAGGGAGACTATGGCTACACCTTC. Translating it yields CASSLQGDYGYTF. Variable domain in full (rest from reference TRBV5-1 and TRBJ1-2): KAGVTQTPRYLIKTRGQQVTLSCSPISGHRSVSWYQQTPGQGLQFLFEYFSETQRNKGNFPGRFSGRQFSNSRSEMNVSTLELGDSALYLCASSLQGDYGYTFGSGTRLTVV.

This clone has a handful of counts. The V gene is TRBV19, the J gene TRBJ2-3; 13 positions match TRBD2. The V gene's germline CDR1 is LNHDA and CDR2 SQIVND (reference sequence). This CDR3 is 14 amino acids long. V was pared by 3 bases and J by 10 bases, with 4 bases of the junction left unmatched. Written as DNA, the CDR3 is TGTGCCAGTAGTATTGGGACTAGCGGGACACCGCAGTATTTT. Amino acid sequence: CASSIGTSGTPQYF.

The chain recombines TRBV29-1 with TRBJ2-1, with D tentatively TRBD2 (6 bases). Germline V lookup: CDR1 SQVTM, CDR2 ANQGSEA. CDR3 size: 16 residues. The V and J ends lost 5 bases and 0 bases respectively, with 17 bases between them. The DNA for the CDR3 is TGCAGCGTTATTGCTAGCGTCCCGAGCTCCTACAATGAGCAGTTCTTC. This gives the protein CSVIASVPSSYNEQFF.

The gene calls are TRBV18 and TRBJ1-2; D call uncertain. Germline V CDR1 and CDR2: KGHSH, LQKENI. The length of the CDR3 is 13 residues. V lost 8 bases, J lost 2 bases, and 12 bases lay in between. DNA for the CDR3: TGTGCCAGCGCGGATTCCACAAACTATGGCTACACCTTC. It yields the protein CASADSTNYGYTF.

The chain carries TRBV7-2 and TRBJ2-3; 9 nucleotides match TRBD1. This CDR3 region has 15 residues. Trimming took 5 bases from V and 5 from J; bases not matched to a gene: 8. From germline, CDR1 is SGHTA and CDR2 FQGNSA. CDR3 nucleotides: TGTGCCAGCAGCCCACAGGGGGCGATGGGAGATACGCAGTATTTT. It translates to CASSPQGAMGDTQYF.

The CDR3 loop reads CASSSVRFF. For the CDR3, the DNA is TGCGCCAGCAGCTCAGTAAGGTTCTTC. This sequence joins TRBV4-3 and TRBJ2-1; D ambiguous. This CDR3 region has 9 residues. Trimming pared 5 bases from V and 15 bases from J, leaving 8 bases between. Germline CDR1 reads LGHNA; CDR2 reads YSLEER.

Only one count was recorded for this clone. The gene calls are TRBV14 and TRBJ2-7; 10 bases line up with TRBD1. Germline V gene lookup returns CDR1 SGHDN and CDR2 FVKESK. This CDR3 has 14 residues. The ends lost 4 bases at V and 3 bases at J; junction bases unmatched: 3. This chain's CDR3 is CASSPDRGLYEQYF. CDR3 in DNA: TGTGCCAGCAGCCCCGACAGGGGGCTCTACGAGCAGTACTTC.